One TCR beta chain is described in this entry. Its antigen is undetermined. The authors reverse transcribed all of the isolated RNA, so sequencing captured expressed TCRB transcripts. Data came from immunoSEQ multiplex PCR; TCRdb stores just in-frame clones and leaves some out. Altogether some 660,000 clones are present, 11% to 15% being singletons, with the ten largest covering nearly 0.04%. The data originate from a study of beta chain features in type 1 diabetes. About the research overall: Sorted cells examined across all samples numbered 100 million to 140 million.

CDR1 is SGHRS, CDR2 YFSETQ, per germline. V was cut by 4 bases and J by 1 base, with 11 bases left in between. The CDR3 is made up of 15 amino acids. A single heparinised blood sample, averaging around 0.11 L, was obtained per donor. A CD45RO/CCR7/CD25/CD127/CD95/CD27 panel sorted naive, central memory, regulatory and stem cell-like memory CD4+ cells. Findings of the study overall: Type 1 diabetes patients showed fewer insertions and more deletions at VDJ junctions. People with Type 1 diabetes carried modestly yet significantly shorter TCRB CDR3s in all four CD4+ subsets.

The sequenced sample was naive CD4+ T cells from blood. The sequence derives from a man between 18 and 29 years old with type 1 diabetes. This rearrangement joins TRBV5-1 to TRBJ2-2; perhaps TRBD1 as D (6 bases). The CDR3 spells CASSPDSRNTGELFF. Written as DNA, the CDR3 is TGCGCCAGCAGCCCGGACAGCCGGAACACCGGGGAGCTGTTTTTT.